This T cell receptor beta chain derives from a study of cytomegalovirus exposure and HLA in healthy donors (TCRdb year 2017). Describing the broader study: An earlier analysis of more than 550 of the donors reported under 300 Gb of sequence data and around 110 million unique TCR beta sequences obtained from some 200 million T cells. Approximately 310 gigabases of sequencing data and tens of millions of unique TCR sequences made up an early release that covered 500 to 700 HLA-typed donors. Of the roughly 400 genotyped donors, approximately 80% fell in the genetic ancestry cluster associated with self-reported Caucasian donors. The study aimed to test whether signatures of past pathogen exposure could be identified by cataloging public T cell receptors. The study profiled the T cell repertoires of more than 500 subjects by immunosequencing and related them to cytomegalovirus serostatus. Besides the first cohort of 666 subjects, a separate validation cohort made up of 95 to 150 different subjects was used. To predict cytomegalovirus infection status, the study brought together high-throughput TCR immunosequencing, statistical association of individual TCRs with disease status, and machine learning. In a later analysis, previously published TCR beta repertoires from 600 to 850 donors were re-analyzed and high-resolution HLA genotyping was added so that TCR occurrence patterns could be studied. Rather than using new phenotypic data, the later analysis identified candidate immune exposures from TCR beta sequences and from how often those sequences occurred across donors. In an earlier analysis of 500 to 650 of the donors, high-throughput TCR beta sequencing was used to judge whether each TCR beta V gene segment behaved as functional or pseudogenic. Donor age, sex, ethnicity and CMV serostatus were compiled alongside the repertoire data. A later genetic analysis took genome-wide SNP genotypes for 398 of the 666 donors and used that subset as a discovery cohort. All discovery cohort repertoires had been generated on a single sequencing platform. Class I and class II HLA loci were covered by the typing at four-digit resolution. The number of typed donors differed by locus: roughly 620-640 for A, B, C, DRB1 and DQB1; approximately 520 for DQA1; over 600 for DPA1; and around 490 for DPB1. Because of strong linkage in the cohort, roughly five DR-DQ haplotypes were treated as single units for association and clustering. On average, 235,054 unique TCR beta nucleotide sequences were sequenced per donor among a few hundred genotyped donors of the cohort, with roughly 18% of those sequences being non-productive. Broad study findings and their caveats: In a later analysis, HLA-associated TCR beta chains were found to be more clonally expanded and to have lower generation probabilities than equally common non-associated chains. In a later analysis, the rate of TCR association differed among HLA loci, with DRB1 alleles having the most associated TCRs and HLA-C alleles having the fewest. Several of the top co-occurrence clusters appeared to be linked to parvovirus B19, influenza, CMV and Epstein-Barr virus, according to a later analysis. Most CMV-associated TCR beta chains appeared to be HLA-restricted in a later analysis, and the HLA associations seemed to be driven largely by CMV exposure. The presence/absence analyses assumed that sequencing depth was roughly uniform across donors, and that assumption may not be true. When HLA alleles, especially DR and DQ, strongly co-occurred, TCR associations were difficult to assign to individual alleles. Linkage disequilibrium might explain the correlated functional status among segregating V segments, but an unknown experimental factor could not be ruled out. V-gene and J-gene trimming of TCR beta chains was associated with a missense DCLRE1C variant in a later genetic analysis, and the association was replicated in an independent cohort. The authors suggested that the approach could potentially be generalized to other disease states and immunological phenotypes. Specific HLA alleles were associated with 18,000 or so TCR beta sequences at a false discovery rate of 0.05 in a later analysis. The study listed over 150 TCR beta chains as associated with cytomegalovirus. Compared with the roughly 720-donor mean, donors in an Asian-associated ancestry cluster had fewer N-insertions in productive TCRs, according to a later genetic analysis. The sequencing pipeline was judged likely to have produced a cluster of highly shared sequence variants as a technical artifact. In vitro tests confirmed that a few of the cytomegalovirus-associated TCR beta chains recognize cytomegalovirus antigens. Because counts were too low, seventeen rarely observed V segments, including chromosome 9 orphons, were excluded from the earlier analysis of fewer than 650 of the donors. The classifier was reported to diagnose cytomegalovirus status with high specificity and sensitivity in both the original cohort and the validation cohort. The cohort was sequenced for TCR beta chains only, and without alpha or paired-chain data the features that could be detected were limited. Across donors, most TCR sequences were observed very rarely, whereas some public TCRs were present in many individuals. Because HLA typing was unavailable for some donors at each locus, only the typed subset was used in association tests. A further reported finding was that TCR beta sequences accurately predicted the HLA-A and HLA-B alleles for most subjects in the first cohort. For the cohort, immune exposure information was limited to CMV serostatus. An earlier analysis of roughly 570 of the donors showed that most TCR beta V segments appeared in productive rearrangements either about 87% or about 30% of the time, which broadly matched IMGT annotations.

Turning to this clone: Its antigen is not yet known. Base qualities are missing; no much larger clone stands one base away.

Library method: the immunoSEQ multiplex PCR assay. For the multiplex PCR, a mixture combining 60 forward primers for TCR Vbeta segments and 13 reverse primers for TCR Jbeta segments was used. A multiplex PCR assay on genomic DNA amplified the CDR3 region of rearranged TCR beta genes. The amplified TCR beta libraries were sequenced on the Illumina HiSeq System as 87-base-pair reads. In the paper's pipeline: In a later analysis, roughly 80 million unique TCR beta chains were counted across the roughly 700 repertoires, and some 10 million of these chains were shared by at least two donors. Raw reads were error-corrected and collapsed into unique sequences with a nearest-neighbor algorithm that merged closely related sequences to remove PCR and sequencing errors. V, D and J gene segments were assigned by aligning CDR3 sequences to IMGT reference sequences. For a sequence to be retained, a match of at least six nucleotides was required to both a V gene segment and a J gene segment. A rearrangement counted as productive if the CDR3 had no stop codons and remained in frame with V and J, and every other rearrangement counted as non-productive. Following IMGT convention, CDR3 was defined as the stretch from the second conserved V-encoded cysteine to the conserved J-encoded phenylalanine. The earlier analysis of more than 450 of the donors excluded sequences that lacked an unambiguous match to a single V gene segment. In an earlier analysis of about 590 of the donors, a V segment was called functional when productive rearrangements were above 56.7%, and segregating when the standard deviation between donors exceeded 5%. A statistical classification framework was built for diagnosing cytomegalovirus status from the catalog of TCR beta chain sequences. In a later analysis, V and J genes were assigned by comparing TCR nucleotide sequences against IMGT/GENE-DB human TR gene sequences. Using the TCRdist pipeline, a later analysis assigned CDR3 sequences along with most-parsimonious VDJ recombination scenarios. In a later analysis, each TCR beta chain was defined by its CDR3 amino acid sequence together with its V-gene family, and reads without a unique V-gene family were excluded. In a later analysis, some 600 highly shared, low-generation-probability nucleotide sequences were removed to address suspected cross-contamination and a sequencing artifact. In a later analysis, a clonal expansion index for each public chain was calculated from normalized within-repertoire ranks of inferred template counts. Generation probabilities in a later analysis came from a VDJ recombination model fitted to out-of-frame rearrangements, and those results were checked against IGoR. A later analysis scored TCR-TCR, TCR-HLA and TCR-CMV co-occurrence with hypergeometric tests, applying a repertoire-size bias correction to TCR pairs. To estimate false discovery rates, a later analysis permuted the HLA or CMV assignments 20 times. In a later analysis, co-occurring TCRs were grouped with DBSCAN, and TCRdist sequence similarity was added when clustering was performed within HLA-allele-positive subsets. Co-occurrence clustering excluded repertoires with fewer than 30,000 or more than 120,000 public chains, plus five with anomalous nucleotide sharing. TCRdb took this table from immuneACCESS and kept in-frame rearrangements with V and J called. Such tables lack part of the clones; where checked against another copy, unresolved V genes explain under half of the gap, and the rest is unexplained. The V and J calls and clone size come from that table; D and trimming were worked out from the DNA. Present in this sample are approximately 190,000 clones, 82% of which were seen just once. Roughly 6% of the sample rests with the top ten.

In total, 630 or so healthy bone marrow donors made up the cohort. Cohort members were all nominally healthy when sampled, although unrecorded immune exposures were likely present. The donor tested CMV seropositive, placing the donor among the 289 seropositive members of the cohort. Every donor gave a peripheral blood sample, and the peripheral blood mononuclear cells from that sample were used for TCR beta sequencing. The Qiagen DNeasy Blood Extraction Kit was used to extract genomic DNA from the blood cell samples. The sequence was obtained from a woman in her forties or fifties in good health and CMV-seropositive. Sequencing was carried out using PBMCs.

The sequenced DNA: TGTGCCAGTAGTTGGACAGGGGGGATTTACGAGCAGTACTTC. Its protein reads: CASSWTGGIYEQYF. Recombination linked TRBV19 to TRBJ2-7, and TRBD1 aligns with 10 junction nucleotides. The CDR3 holds 14 amino acids from the cysteine to the phenylalanine. CDR3 DNA only is kept here, 42 bases in frame from base 1. Germline trimming: 5 bases from V, 4 bases from J; junction bases outside gene matches: 5. The germline V gene (reference sequence) specifies LNHDA as CDR1 and SQIVND as CDR2.